The clone carrying this T cell receptor (beta chain) turned up a few times. Execution of the assay was at deep level. Measured with immunoSEQ multiplex PCR; TCRdb has only the in-frame clones, and not every one. The data contain under 1,100,000 clones, more than 60% of them singletons. These data are taken from a study of shared clonotypes between healthy human individuals. CDR3 length: 18 residues. V shed 0 bases, J shed 7 bases, and the junction held 16 bases outside the gene matches. CDR1 and CDR2 (germline): SGHAT, FQDESV (reference sequence). The chain joins TRBV11-1 to TRBJ2-7, with TRBD2 matching 9 bases. The clonotype originates from a man between 18 and 29 years old in good health. The sequenced sample was memory CD4+ T cells sorted from blood. Regarding subset: CD45RA-negative fraction. The CDR3 DNA reads as TGTGCCAGCAGCTTAGCTAGCGGGGGCCGAATTATCTCGGGGGAGCAGTACTTC. It specifies CASSLASGGRIISGEQYF.